These T cell receptor beta chains were read from a single sample in a study of blood T cell repertoires in COVID-19. The protocol was immunoSEQ multiplex PCR, while the TCRdb copy is restricted to in-frame clones and leaves out a portion. The table shows under 80,000 clones, with 76% occurring only once. Material for sequencing was peripheral blood. The receptors here all came from a man aged 60 to 69 with COVID-19, enrolled during active disease. Both conserved end residues are part of each CDR3. A D gene is named only where the DNA matches it firmly. The size entry is marked missing in some rows and otherwise reads once, few, many or a size class.

-	-	TRBJ2-7	TRBV11-2	TGTGCCAGCACCGAGGCGGCCTATGGCGAGCAGTACTTC	CASTEAAYGEQYF
-	-	TRBJ2-7	TRBV3-1/TRBV3-2	TGTGCCAGCAGCCAGAGGGACTTCGAGCAGTACTTC	CASSQRDFEQYF
-	TRBD1	TRBJ1-2	TRBV29-1	TGCAGCGTGGACGCTGGACAGGGAGGCTATGGCTACACCTTC	CSVDAGQGGYGYTF
-	TRBD1	TRBJ2-5	TRBV28	TGTGCCAGCAGATTACAGGGGAAGACCCAGTACTTC	CASRLQGKTQYF
-	TRBD1	TRBJ1-2	TRBV3-1/TRBV3-2	TGTGCCAGCAGCCCCAGCAGGGGGCTTTTCTATGGCTACACCTTC	CASSPSRGLFYGYTF
-	TRBD1	TRBJ2-3	TRBV24-1	TGTGCCACCGGTTCGGACAGGGGGCTGGGTACGCAGTATTTT	CATGSDRGLGTQYF
-	TRBD1	TRBJ1-1	TRBV6-5	TGTGCCAGCAGTTTTCTAGTCGGACAGGGGGCCCCTGAAGCTTTCTTT	CASSFLVGQGAPEAFF
-	TRBD2	TRBJ2-1	TRBV4-1	TGCGCCAGCAGCCAAGGGCTAGCGGGGGGGAAGAGCTCCTACAATGAGCAGTTCTTC	CASSQGLAGGKSSYNEQFF
-	-	TRBJ2-1	TRBV30	TGTGCCTGGAGTCGGGACATTCCCTGGCAGTTCTTC	CAWSRDIPWQFF
few	TRBD1	TRBJ1-2	TRBV2	TGTGCCAGCAGTGGTGCAGGGGGGTCTGGCTACACCTTC	CASSGAGGSGYTF
-	-	TRBJ1-1	TRBV6-5	TGTGCCAGCAGTTCCCCCACCCAGGGGAACACTGAAGCTTTCTTT	CASSSPTQGNTEAFF
few	-	TRBJ1-1	TRBV2	TGTGCCAGCAGGTCAACAGGGAGGGCTGAAGCTTTCTTT	CASRSTGRAEAFF
once	-	TRBJ1-2	TRBV3-1/TRBV3-2	TGTGCCAGCAGCCAAGTAGGGGTGAACTATGGCTACACCTTC	CASSQVGVNYGYTF
-	-	TRBJ1-5	TRBV3-1/TRBV3-2	TGTGCCAGCAGCCAAGGGAGGAGTCAGCCCCAGCATTTT	CASSQGRSQPQHF
-	TRBD2	TRBJ2-5	TRBV14	TGTGCCAGCAGCGAAGAAGGAACTAGCGGGGGGCAAGAGACCCAGTACTTC	CASSEEGTSGGQETQYF
-	TRBD1	TRBJ1-2	TRBV23-1	TGCGCCAGCAGTCACCCGCGTCCGACAGGGTCAAACTATGGCTACACCTTC	CASSHPRPTGSNYGYTF
-	-	TRBJ1-1	TRBV11-2	TGTGCCAGCAGCTTTCCCGGGGAAAGGACTGAAGCTTTCTTT	CASSFPGERTEAFF
-	TRBD1	TRBJ1-4	TRBV18	TGTGCCAGCTCGCGCTCGACAGGGGGTAATGAAAAACTGTTTTTT	CASSRSTGGNEKLFF
-	-	TRBJ2-1	TRBV7-2	TGTGCCAGCAGCTTAGGGGTCAGGGACAATGAGCAGTTCTTC	CASSLGVRDNEQFF
-	-	TRBJ2-7	TRBV7-9	TGTGCCAGCAGCTTAATGCGGGAGCAGTACTTC	CASSLMREQYF
-	TRBD1	TRBJ1-1	TRBV7-3	TGTGCCAGCAGCCGGACAGGCAGCACTGAAGCTTTCTTT	CASSRTGSTEAFF
-	-	TRBJ2-3	TRBV11-3	TGTGCCAGCAGCTTCTCGGGGACATTCACAGATACGCAGTATTTT	CASSFSGTFTDTQYF
-	TRBD1	TRBJ2-7	TRBV7-2	TGTGCCAGCAGCGTCCGGGACAGCAACTACGAGCAGTACTTC	CASSVRDSNYEQYF
-	-	TRBJ2-3	TRBV30	TGTGCCTGGAGTGTACGCGGCGGTTCCACAGATACGCAGTATTTT	CAWSVRGGSTDTQYF
-	TRBD2	TRBJ2-1	TRBV19	TGTGCCAGTAGTATAGGGACTAGCGTCCAGAATGAGCAGTTCTTC	CASSIGTSVQNEQFF
-	TRBD2	TRBJ2-1	TRBV5-5	TGTGCCAGCAGCTTGGGGACTAGTGATGAGCAGTTCTTC	CASSLGTSDEQFF
-	TRBD1	TRBJ2-5	TRBV5-1	TGCGCCAGCAGCTTACAGGGGGCAGAGACCCAGTACTTC	CASSLQGAETQYF
once	TRBD2	TRBJ2-5	TRBV28	TGTGCCAGCACCTCGGGGGGGGTCCAAGAGACCCAGTACTTC	CASTSGGVQETQYF
-	TRBD2	TRBJ2-2	TRBV5-1	TGCGCCAGCAGCGGGGGACTAGCGGGGGCCCCGGGCACCGGGGAGCTGTTTTTT	CASSGGLAGAPGTGELFF
-	-	TRBJ1-1	TRBV29-1	TGCAGCGCACGTCGGGGGGGCACTGAAGCTTTCTTT	CSARRGGTEAFF
-	-	TRBJ2-3	TRBV3-1/TRBV3-2	TGTGCCAGCAGCTCTCAGGGGACAGATACGCAGTATTTT	CASSSQGTDTQYF
-	TRBD2	TRBJ2-1	TRBV2	TGTGCCAGCAGACCCTTGGGACTAGCGGGAGGAGGGAGGGGCGGCAATGAGCAGTTCTTC	CASRPLGLAGGGRGGNEQFF
-	TRBD1	TRBJ2-5	TRBV19	TGTGCCAGTAGTATAACCCAGACAGGGTACCAAGAGACCCAGTACTTC	CASSITQTGYQETQYF
-	-	TRBJ2-7	TRBV29-1	TGCAGCGCACTCTATAGGGGCGAGCAGTACTTC	CSALYRGEQYF
-	TRBD1	TRBJ1-1	TRBV7-9	TGTGCCAGCAGTCGGTGGGACAGTGAAGCTTTCTTT	CASSRWDSEAFF
once	-	TRBJ2-7	TRBV2	TGTGCCAGCAGTGAAATCGGACAACGAGACTACGAGCAGTACTTC	CASSEIGQRDYEQYF